This T cell receptor beta chain emerged from a study of blood T cell repertoires in COVID-19. Study as a whole: Acute and convalescent COVID-19 samples came from the United States, Italy and Spain. Nucleic acid was either cDNA or gDNA, and it came from T cells, B-cell-depleted T cells, or PBMCs.

Source study methods: Counts of nucleated cells, estimated from reference gene primer amplification, were obtained. TCRdb's copy holds only in-frame clones and misses some; the assay was immunoSEQ multiplex PCR. From that table come the V and J calls and clone size; the DNA was used to work out D and trimming. Of 25,000 to 35,000 clones listed, under 80% are singletons. The receptor was derived from a woman aged 70 to 79 with active or convalescent COVID-19. Input material: peripheral blood.

The CDR3 DNA sequence: TGTGCCAGCAGGACTAGCGCCGGCGACGAGCAGTACTTC. It yields the protein CASRTSAGDEQYF. The V call is TRBV12-3 or TRBV12-4, the J call TRBJ2-7, with 8 bases matching TRBD2. The length of the CDR3 is 13 residues. The junction had 6 bases not matched to a gene; V was cut back by 6 bases and J by 5 bases.